This T cell receptor beta chain appears in the sequencing data of a study of cytomegalovirus exposure and HLA in healthy donors. J gave up 5 bases and V 2 bases, and 6 bases lay outside the gene matches. The germline V gene has CDR1 SNHLY and CDR2 FYNNEI. CDR3 length: 15 amino acids. To note about this clone: Its antigen is not known.

Study-wide results and caveats: Sequencing depth roughly uniform across donors was assumed in presence/absence analyses. Apparent HLA restriction characterized most CMV-associated TCR beta chains in a later analysis.

Vbeta (60) and Jbeta (13) primers were used in the PCR. Profiling relied on immunoSEQ multiplex PCR, and the TCRdb table lists in-frame clones only, not all of them. Of around 280,000 clones in the sample, about 87% were seen once. This clonotype originated in a woman younger than 30 in good health and CMV-seronegative. The chain uses TRBV2 and TRBJ2-1; TRBD2 agrees at 7 bases. Sequenced material: PBMCs. Written as DNA, the CDR3 is TGTGCCAGCAGTGAATGGCTAGCGGAGAACAATGAGCAGTTCTTC. This encodes CASSEWLAENNEQFF.